The rows below give T cell receptor beta chains drawn from one sample of a study of blood T cell repertoires in COVID-19. Assay: immunoSEQ multiplex PCR; the TCRdb copy retains only in-frame clones and omits some. The sample contains approximately 210,000 clones, 70% to 90% of which appear only once. The sequenced material came from peripheral blood. The receptors here all came from a woman in her 70s with active or convalescent COVID-19. Both conserved end residues are part of each CDR3. D genes are given only for firm matches. Where a row states a size, it is once, few, many or the class of an expanded clone; other rows omit it.

cdr3_aa cdr3_nt clone_size d_call j_call v_call cdr3_length
CASSFGTANYGYTF TGTGCCAGCAGTTTCGGGACAGCTAACTATGGCTACACCTTC few TRBD1 TRBJ1-2 TRBV28 14
CASSRTLSGQQETQYF TGCGCCAGCAGCCGTACATTATCGGGACAGCAAGAGACCCAGTACTTC - TRBD1 TRBJ2-5 TRBV4-1 16
CASSVAWQGADYGYTF TGTGCCAGCAGCGTAGCTTGGCAGGGGGCTGACTATGGCTACACCTTC - TRBD1 TRBJ1-2 TRBV9 16
CASSRGRLIQIWYF TGTGCCAGCAGCCGCGGCCGTTTAATCCAGATATGGTATTTT - - TRBJ2-3 TRBV5-4 14
CASSIEGRGSSNSPLHF TGTGCCAGTAGTATTGAAGGCAGGGGGTCAAGTAATTCACCCCTCCACTTT once TRBD1 TRBJ1-6 TRBV19 17
CASSERLRAGGDTQYF TGCGCCAGCAGTGAGAGGTTGAGGGCCGGGGGAGATACGCAGTATTTT - - TRBJ2-3 TRBV10-1 16
CASSLYPSRTDGGNQPQHF TGTGCCAGCAGTTTATATCCCTCCAGGACAGACGGGGGCAATCAGCCCCAGCATTTT - - TRBJ1-5 TRBV27 19
CSALLRMSYEQYF TGCAGCGCCCTCCTGCGGATGTCCTACGAGCAGTACTTC - - TRBJ2-7 TRBV29-1 13
CASGLAGELFF TGTGCCAGCGGACTAGCCGGGGAGCTGTTTTTT once TRBD2 TRBJ2-2 TRBV11-1 11
CASSPETGMRETQYF TGTGCCAGCTCACCAGAAACCGGGATGAGGGAGACCCAGTACTTC - - TRBJ2-5 TRBV18 15
CASSRGSNTGELFF TGTGCCAGCAGTAGGGGGTCGAACACCGGGGAGCTGTTTTTT - - TRBJ2-2 TRBV2 14
CASSYSGLEAQYF TGTGCCAGCAGTTACTCGGGACTGGAAGCGCAGTACTTC - - TRBJ2-7 TRBV6-2/TRBV6-3 13
CASSPQAGGEQYF TGTGCCAGTAGCCCACAGGCGGGAGGCGAGCAGTACTTC - TRBD2 TRBJ2-7 TRBV19 13
CATLAPPSSGANVLTF TGTGCCACGCTGGCCCCCCCAAGCTCTGGGGCCAACGTCCTGACTTTC - - TRBJ2-6 TRBV15 16
CAWSGGTGYYQPQHF TGTGCCTGGAGCGGAGGGACAGGGTATTATCAGCCCCAGCATTTT - TRBD1 TRBJ1-5 TRBV30 15
CAIKRGGQETQYF TGTGCCATCAAGCGGGGGGGACAAGAGACCCAGTACTTC - TRBD2 TRBJ2-5 TRBV10-3 13
CASSGQGGNQPQHF TGTGCCAGTAGTGGCCAGGGTGGCAATCAGCCCCAGCATTTT once - TRBJ1-5 TRBV19 14
CASSPLPSGQETQYF TGTGCCAGCAGCCCCCTCCCCAGCGGCCAAGAGACCCAGTACTTC - - TRBJ2-5 TRBV7-2 15
CASSFGQGGGYTF TGTGCCAGCAGTTTCGGACAGGGAGGTGGCTACACCTTC - TRBD1 TRBJ1-2 TRBV6-5 13
CASSLASSGNTIYF TGTGCCAGCAGCTTAGCCTCTTCGGGAAACACCATATATTTT - - TRBJ1-3 TRBV7-9 14
CASSPTGATMNTEAFF TGCGCCAGCAGCCCTACAGGGGCGACCATGAACACTGAAGCTTTCTTT - TRBD1 TRBJ1-1 TRBV5-1 16
CASSQGDRGPSNVLTF TGTGCCAGCAGCCAAGGGGACAGGGGGCCTTCCAACGTCCTGACTTTC - TRBD1 TRBJ2-6 TRBV4-2 16
CASSTSGGVDTQYF TGTGCCAGCAGTACTAGCGGGGGCGTCGATACGCAGTATTTT - TRBD2 TRBJ2-3 TRBV7-3 14